This is a list of T cell receptor beta chains from one sample in a study of a mutant IDH1 vaccine in newly diagnosed glioma. Sequenced by immunoSEQ multiplex PCR; TCRdb stores in-frame clones only, minus some. The table shows some 64,000 clones, with around 80% occurring only once. Their antigens remain unidentified. This specimen consisted of PBMCs, obtained from a glioma patient whose treatment included an IDH1 peptide vaccine. These receptors were taken from a man aged 50 to 60 with glioma. Each CDR3 is given with its conserved first and last residue. D genes are given only for firm matches. Only part of the rows carry a size: once, few, many, or a class if the clone is expanded.

v_gene: TRBV29-1; abundance: NA; d_gene: NA; j_gene: TRBJ2-4; CDR3nt: TGCAGCGTTAACCCACTAGCCAAAAACATTCAGTACTTC; CDR3aa: CSVNPLAKNIQYF
v_gene: TRBV27; abundance: NA; d_gene: NA; j_gene: TRBJ2-7; CDR3nt: TGTGCCAGCAGTCCATCGAGCCCGGTGTACGAGCAGTACTTC; CDR3aa: CASSPSSPVYEQYF
v_gene: TRBV5-5; abundance: once; d_gene: TRBD1; j_gene: TRBJ2-5; CDR3nt: TGTGCCAGCAGCTCCTGGACAGGCCAAGAGACCCAGTACTTC; CDR3aa: CASSSWTGQETQYF
v_gene: TRBV7-6; abundance: NA; d_gene: TRBD1; j_gene: TRBJ2-2; CDR3nt: TGTGCCAGCAGCCCGTCGGGACAGGGGACCGGGGAGCTGTTTTTT; CDR3aa: CASSPSGQGTGELFF
v_gene: TRBV19; abundance: NA; d_gene: TRBD2; j_gene: TRBJ2-1; CDR3nt: TGTGCCAGTCAATGGACTAGCGAATCCTACAATGAGCAGTTCTTC; CDR3aa: CASQWTSESYNEQFF
v_gene: TRBV7-9; abundance: few; d_gene: NA; j_gene: TRBJ1-1; CDR3nt: TGTGCCAGCAGCTTCGGGGGAACAACTGAAGCTTTCTTT; CDR3aa: CASSFGGTTEAFF
v_gene: TRBV19; abundance: NA; d_gene: NA; j_gene: TRBJ1-1; CDR3nt: TGTGCCAGTAGTGCAGAGGGGCTGAACACTGAAGCTTTCTTT; CDR3aa: CASSAEGLNTEAFF
v_gene: TRBV6-5; abundance: few; d_gene: NA; j_gene: TRBJ1-5; CDR3nt: TGTGCCAGCAGTTCCTTGTGGACGGGGGTGCGACAGCCCCAGCATTTT; CDR3aa: CASSSLWTGVRQPQHF
v_gene: TRBV7-9; abundance: NA; d_gene: NA; j_gene: TRBJ1-5; CDR3nt: TGTGCCAGCAGCTTAGGTGCGGCAGGGGCCCAGCATTTT; CDR3aa: CASSLGAAGAQHF
v_gene: TRBV29-1; abundance: NA; d_gene: NA; j_gene: TRBJ2-1; CDR3nt: TGCAGCGTTGAAGATGAGGGGGACCGGGGGTTCTTC; CDR3aa: CSVEDEGDRGFF
v_gene: TRBV7-9; abundance: NA; d_gene: NA; j_gene: TRBJ2-7; CDR3nt: TGTGCCAGCAGCTTTCCAGCTAGCGACGAGCAGTACTTC; CDR3aa: CASSFPASDEQYF
v_gene: TRBV7-9; abundance: few; d_gene: NA; j_gene: TRBJ1-1; CDR3nt: TGTGCCAGCAGCCGTGCCCTTTTGGGGACTGAAGCTTTCTTT; CDR3aa: CASSRALLGTEAFF
v_gene: TRBV19; abundance: NA; d_gene: NA; j_gene: TRBJ1-4; CDR3nt: TGTGCCAGTAGTTCAGGGACCGGAAAACTGTTTTTT; CDR3aa: CASSSGTGKLFF
v_gene: TRBV15; abundance: NA; d_gene: NA; j_gene: TRBJ2-5; CDR3nt: TGTGCCACCAGCAGAGAAAGGCGCGGGGAGACCCAGTACTTC; CDR3aa: CATSRERRGETQYF
v_gene: TRBV28; abundance: NA; d_gene: NA; j_gene: TRBJ1-5; CDR3nt: TGTGCCAGCAGTTTACGACGAGATCAGCCCCAGCATTTT; CDR3aa: CASSLRRDQPQHF
v_gene: TRBV6-5; abundance: NA; d_gene: NA; j_gene: TRBJ1-2; CDR3nt: TGTGCCGCGTACGGGGTGGATGGCTACACCTTC; CDR3aa: CAAYGVDGYTF
v_gene: TRBV5-6; abundance: NA; d_gene: NA; j_gene: TRBJ1-2; CDR3nt: TGTGCCAGCAGCTCCCCTACCCTCCAGCGTGGCTACACCTTC; CDR3aa: CASSSPTLQRGYTF
v_gene: TRBV7-9; abundance: NA; d_gene: NA; j_gene: TRBJ2-3; CDR3nt: TGTGCCAGCATCCGCCAACGGGAGTTTGCAGATACGCAGTATTTT; CDR3aa: CASIRQREFADTQYF
v_gene: TRBV7-9; abundance: NA; d_gene: NA; j_gene: TRBJ2-7; CDR3nt: TGTGCCAGCAGCTTAGGGACATTCTACGAGCAGTACTTC; CDR3aa: CASSLGTFYEQYF
v_gene: TRBV6-5; abundance: NA; d_gene: NA; j_gene: TRBJ1-3; CDR3nt: TGTGCCAGCTCTTACGGGGCGATACCTGGAAACACCATATATTTT; CDR3aa: CASSYGAIPGNTIYF
v_gene: TRBV7-9; abundance: NA; d_gene: TRBD2; j_gene: TRBJ2-1; CDR3nt: TGTGCCAGCAGCTCACCGACTAGCGGGGGACCCTCCTACAATGAGCAGTTCTTC; CDR3aa: CASSSPTSGGPSYNEQFF
v_gene: TRBV5-1; abundance: once; d_gene: NA; j_gene: TRBJ2-1; CDR3nt: TGCGCCAGCAGCAGGGACGGCGAGCAGTTCTTC; CDR3aa: CASSRDGEQFF
v_gene: TRBV29-1; abundance: NA; d_gene: NA; j_gene: TRBJ1-3; CDR3nt: TGCAGCGTTCGGTCGACGGGGGGAAACACCATATATTTT; CDR3aa: CSVRSTGGNTIYF
v_gene: TRBV11-3; abundance: NA; d_gene: TRBD2; j_gene: TRBJ2-1; CDR3nt: TGTGCCAGCAGCTTAGTCCGGACTAGTCTAGAGCAGTTCTTC; CDR3aa: CASSLVRTSLEQFF
v_gene: TRBV7-6; abundance: NA; d_gene: TRBD1; j_gene: TRBJ2-7; CDR3nt: TGTGCCAGCAGCCGGACAGGGGAGAATGACGAGCAGTACTTC; CDR3aa: CASSRTGENDEQYF
v_gene: TRBV5-1; abundance: NA; d_gene: TRBD1; j_gene: TRBJ1-6; CDR3nt: TGCGCCAGCAGCTTGCGGACAGGGAATAATTCACCCCTCCACTTT; CDR3aa: CASSLRTGNNSPLHF
v_gene: TRBV5-6; abundance: NA; d_gene: TRBD1; j_gene: TRBJ2-5; CDR3nt: TGTGCCAGCAGCCGATGGACAGGGGGCGGTGAGACCCAGTACTTC; CDR3aa: CASSRWTGGGETQYF
v_gene: TRBV7-3; abundance: NA; d_gene: NA; j_gene: TRBJ1-2; CDR3nt: TGTGCCAGCAGCTTGGGTCCGTTCTATGGCTACACCTTC; CDR3aa: CASSLGPFYGYTF
v_gene: TRBV5-4; abundance: NA; d_gene: TRBD1; j_gene: TRBJ1-2; CDR3nt: TGTGCCAGCAGCTTGGCAGGGGGCGGTGGCTACACCTTC; CDR3aa: CASSLAGGGGYTF
v_gene: TRBV4-3; abundance: NA; d_gene: NA; j_gene: TRBJ1-2; CDR3nt: TGCGCCAGCAGCCAAGACCGCTCTCAGGGGACCTACTATGGCTACACCTTC; CDR3aa: CASSQDRSQGTYYGYTF
v_gene: TRBV2; abundance: NA; d_gene: TRBD2; j_gene: TRBJ2-1; CDR3nt: TGTGCCAGCAGTGAACAGGCGGGAGGGGGGAATGAGCAGTTCTTC; CDR3aa: CASSEQAGGGNEQFF
v_gene: TRBV5-1; abundance: NA; d_gene: NA; j_gene: TRBJ1-1; CDR3nt: TGCGCCAGCAGCTATGCAGGGGCCACTGAAGCTTTCTTT; CDR3aa: CASSYAGATEAFF
v_gene: TRBV27; abundance: NA; d_gene: NA; j_gene: TRBJ1-6; CDR3nt: TGTGCCAGCAGTTTATACAGGGCTTCACCCCTCCACTTT; CDR3aa: CASSLYRASPLHF
v_gene: TRBV15; abundance: NA; d_gene: NA; j_gene: TRBJ2-1; CDR3nt: TGTGCCACCAGCGCCGGAAGCTCCTACAATGAGCAGTTCTTC; CDR3aa: CATSAGSSYNEQFF
v_gene: TRBV6-5; abundance: NA; d_gene: NA; j_gene: TRBJ2-1; CDR3nt: TGTGCCAGCAGTCCCCCGGGGCAGCAAAGCAATGAGCAGTTCTTC; CDR3aa: CASSPPGQQSNEQFF
v_gene: TRBV6-6; abundance: NA; d_gene: NA; j_gene: TRBJ2-5; CDR3nt: TGTGCCAGCCACGGAGATCAAATCTCGACCCAGTACTTC; CDR3aa: CASHGDQISTQYF
v_gene: TRBV5-1; abundance: NA; d_gene: NA; j_gene: TRBJ2-3; CDR3nt: TGCGCCAGCAGCGGGGGAGGGACAAGCACAGATACGCAGTATTTT; CDR3aa: CASSGGGTSTDTQYF
v_gene: TRBV5-4; abundance: NA; d_gene: NA; j_gene: TRBJ1-2; CDR3nt: TGTGCCAGCAGCTTGGACTACAACTATGGCTACACCTTC; CDR3aa: CASSLDYNYGYTF
v_gene: TRBV10-3; abundance: NA; d_gene: TRBD2; j_gene: TRBJ2-7; CDR3nt: TGTGCCATCAGCGGGGGGGGCGGCTACGAGCAGTACTTC; CDR3aa: CAISGGGGYEQYF
v_gene: TRBV10-3; abundance: NA; d_gene: NA; j_gene: TRBJ2-7; CDR3nt: TGTGCCATCAGTGATGGGCAGGAGAACTACGAGCAGTACTTC; CDR3aa: CAISDGQENYEQYF